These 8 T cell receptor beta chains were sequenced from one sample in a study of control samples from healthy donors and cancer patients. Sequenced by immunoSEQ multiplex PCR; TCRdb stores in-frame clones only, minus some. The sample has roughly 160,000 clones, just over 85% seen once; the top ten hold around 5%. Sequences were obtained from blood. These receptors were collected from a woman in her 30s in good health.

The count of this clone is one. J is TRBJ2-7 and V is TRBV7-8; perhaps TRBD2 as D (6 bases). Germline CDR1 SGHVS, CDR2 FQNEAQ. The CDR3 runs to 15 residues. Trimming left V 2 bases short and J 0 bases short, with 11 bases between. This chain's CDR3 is CASSLYGGASYEQYV. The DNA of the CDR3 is TGTGCCAGCAGCTTATACGGGGGAGCCTCCTACGAGCAGTACGTC.

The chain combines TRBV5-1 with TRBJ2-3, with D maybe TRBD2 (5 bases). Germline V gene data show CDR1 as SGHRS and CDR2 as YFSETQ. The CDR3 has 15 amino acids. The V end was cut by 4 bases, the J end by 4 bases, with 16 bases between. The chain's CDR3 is CASSPRGSNPDTQYF. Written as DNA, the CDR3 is TGCGCCAGCAGCCCTCGCGGGTCGAACCCAGATACGCAGTATTTT.

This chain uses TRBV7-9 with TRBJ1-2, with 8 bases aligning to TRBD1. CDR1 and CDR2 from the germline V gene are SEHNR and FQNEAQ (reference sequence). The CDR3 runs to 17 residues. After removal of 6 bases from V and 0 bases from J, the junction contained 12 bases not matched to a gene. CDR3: CASSLNIPTGANYGYTF. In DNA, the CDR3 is TGTGCCAGCAGTTTGAACATACCGACAGGGGCTAACTATGGCTACACCTTC.

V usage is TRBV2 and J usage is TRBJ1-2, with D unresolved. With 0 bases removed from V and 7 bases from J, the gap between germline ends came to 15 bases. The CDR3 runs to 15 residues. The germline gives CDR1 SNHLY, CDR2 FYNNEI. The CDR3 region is CASSEAGRGRGGYTF. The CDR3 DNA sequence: TGTGCCAGCAGTGAAGCGGGTAGAGGGAGAGGTGGCTACACCTTC. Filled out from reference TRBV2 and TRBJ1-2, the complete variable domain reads EPEVTQTPSHQVTQMGQEVILRCVPISNHLYFYWYRQILGQKVEFLVSFYNNEISEKSEIFDDQFSVERPDGSNFTLKIRSTKLEDSAMYFCASSEAGRGRGGYTFGSGTRLTVV.

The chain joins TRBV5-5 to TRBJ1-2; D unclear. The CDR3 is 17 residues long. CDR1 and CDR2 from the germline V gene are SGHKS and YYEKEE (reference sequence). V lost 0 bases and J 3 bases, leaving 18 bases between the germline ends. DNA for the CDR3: TGTGCCAGCAGCTTGGGGGAGGGCCTCCGAAGGGACTATGGCTACACCTTC. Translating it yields CASSLGEGLRRDYGYTF.

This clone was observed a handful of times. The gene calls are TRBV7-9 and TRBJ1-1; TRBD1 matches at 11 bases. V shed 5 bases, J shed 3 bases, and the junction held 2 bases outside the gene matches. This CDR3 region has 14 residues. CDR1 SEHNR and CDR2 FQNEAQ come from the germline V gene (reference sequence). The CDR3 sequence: CASSGTGGDTEAFF. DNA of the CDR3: TGTGCCAGCAGCGGGACAGGGGGGGACACTGAAGCTTTCTTT.

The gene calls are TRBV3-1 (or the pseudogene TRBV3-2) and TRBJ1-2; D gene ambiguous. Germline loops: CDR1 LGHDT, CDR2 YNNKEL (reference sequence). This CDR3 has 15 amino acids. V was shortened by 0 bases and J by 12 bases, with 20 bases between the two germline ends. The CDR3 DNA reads TGTGCCAGCAGCCAAGATACGGGGAATCTCAAAGCGCACACCTTC. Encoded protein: CASSQDTGNLKAHTF.

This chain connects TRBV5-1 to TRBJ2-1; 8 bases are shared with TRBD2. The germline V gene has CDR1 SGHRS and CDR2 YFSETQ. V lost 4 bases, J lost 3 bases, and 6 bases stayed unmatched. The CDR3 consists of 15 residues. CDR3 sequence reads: CASSATSGDYNEQFF. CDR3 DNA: TGCGCCAGCAGCGCTACTAGCGGAGACTACAATGAGCAGTTCTTC.